This TCR beta chain was observed in a study of blood T cell repertoires in COVID-19. About the research overall: Donors in the United States, Italy and Spain gave samples during acute or convalescent COVID-19. PBMCs, B-cell-depleted T cells, or T cells provided the cDNA or gDNA that made up the material.

Authors' processing steps: Reference gene primer amplification in the assay estimated nucleated cell counts. Measured with immunoSEQ multiplex PCR; TCRdb has only the in-frame clones, and not every one. That table is the source of V, J and clone size, and D and trimming were worked out from the DNA. This table holds about 290,000 clones, roughly nine tenths found once. Trimming pared 0 bases from V and 5 bases from J, leaving 19 bases between. The CDR3 runs 17 residues. Per the germline V gene, CDR1 is MGHRA and CDR2 is YSYEKL. This receptor was taken from a young woman with COVID-19, enrolled during active disease. Sequencing used peripheral blood. The V and J genes are TRBV4-1 and TRBJ1-2, with D unresolved. CDR3 protein: CASSQEGLREAFYGYTF. CDR3 in DNA: TGCGCCAGCAGCCAAGAGGGTCTCCGGGAGGCGTTTTATGGCTACACCTTC.